The TCR beta chain under discussion was sequenced for a study of blood T cell repertoires in COVID-19. Study overall: Samples taken during acute and convalescent COVID-19 were collected in the United States, Italy and Spain. T cells, B-cell-depleted T cells, or PBMCs supplied cDNA or gDNA.

Trimming cost V 5 bases and J 4 bases; bases outside gene matches: 11. The CDR3 runs 16 residues. Per the germline V gene, CDR1 is GTSNPN and CDR2 is SVGIG (reference sequence). The study drew participants aged roughly 18 to 89 years from some 25 US areas. Per the study methods: Counts of nucleated cells, estimated from reference gene primer amplification, were obtained. Assay used: immunoSEQ multiplex PCR; TCRdb lists only in-frame clones, some missing. The V and J calls and clone size were taken over from that table, and D and trimming were inferred from the DNA. This sample has roughly 200,000 clones, with 82% found just once.

Sequenced input: PBMCs or T cells enriched from blood (not recorded which). The sequence was obtained from a woman aged 55-69 years with acute COVID-19. This chain joins TRBV30 and TRBJ1-2, with 12 bases fitting TRBD1. The CDR3 coding sequence is TGTGCCTGGGCGACACCGGGACAGGGGGCTTTCTATGGCTACACCTTC. This codes for CAWATPGQGAFYGYTF.